Here is one T cell receptor beta chain with its context. These data come from a study of shared clonotypes between healthy human individuals. V lost 5 bases, J lost 0 bases, and 11 bases lay in between. The CDR3 has 14 residues. CDR1 and CDR2 from the germline V gene are GTSNPN and SVGIG (reference sequence). The assay was immunoSEQ multiplex PCR, and TCRdb's table has in-frame clones only and misses some. The sample contains some 1 million clones, roughly 70% of which appear only once. This sequence joins TRBV30 and TRBJ2-1; D may be TRBD1 or TRBD2 (5 bases each). Sequencing was performed on memory CD4+ T cells sorted from blood. Subset reported: CD45RA-negative fraction. This sequence was found in a man between 18 and 35 years old in good health. CDR3 region: CAWREGDSYNEQFF. CDR3 DNA: TGTGCCTGGCGGGAAGGGGACTCCTACAATGAGCAGTTCTTC.